This T cell receptor beta chain emerged from a study of T-cell memory formation after mild COVID-19. Whole-study results and caveats: Pre-infection memory harbored some responding clones, suggesting cross-reactive memory joined.

Of note for this clonotype: The antigen is unknown.

This CDR3 is built from 14 residues. Looked up from germline, CDR1 is MRHNA and CDR2 is SNTAGT. V shed 0 bases and J shed 10 bases, with 13 bases lying between them. Each CDR3 protein gets one entry after TCRdb re-called the 5' RACE reads with MiXCR. The sample consists of 190,000 or so distinct CDR3 sequences, about 20% of them appearing once. The sequence came from an adult woman who had mild COVID-19 (a few samples of this study predate the infection). Cell type and time point are not known. Sequenced sample: PBMCs or a T cell subset sorted from them (not recorded which). This chain connects TRBV6-4 to TRBJ2-1, with D perhaps matching TRBD2 (5 bases). The CDR3 bases are TGTGCCAGCAGTGACTCCAGGCGTGGGGAGGAGCAGTTCTTC. Translation gives CASSDSRRGEEQFF.